This TCR beta chain was documented in a study of cytomegalovirus exposure and HLA in healthy donors. Points from the study as a whole: Upon later analysis, TCR association rates were observed to vary by HLA locus, being highest for DRB1 and lowest for HLA-C.

The trim removed 0 bases at V and 1 base at J, leaving 3 bases unmatched. CDR1 is SGDLS, CDR2 YYNGEE, per germline. The CDR3 runs to 17 residues. It was with 60 Vbeta and 13 Jbeta primers that the PCR ran. Repertoires were generated with immunoSEQ multiplex PCR, while TCRdb's copy carries only in-frame clones and drops some. The repertoire holds more than 85,000 clones, with around 80% as singletons. About this clone itself: The antigen is not known.

The sequencing input was PBMCs. V usage is TRBV9 and J usage is TRBJ2-2; 10 nucleotides agree with TRBD2. The TCR was taken from a woman in her 50s in good health and CMV-seropositive. The CDR3, as DNA: TGTGCCAGCAGCGTAGATCGGACTAGCGGGAACACCGGGGAGCTGTTTTTT. It encodes CASSVDRTSGNTGELFF.